The T cell receptor beta chain under discussion was sequenced for a study of blood T cell repertoires in COVID-19 (dated by TCRdb to about 2020). Regarding the study in general: Samples from collaborators originated in the United States, Italy and Spain and spanned both the acute and convalescent phases of COVID-19. The prospective study material was composed of cDNA or gDNA derived from T cells, B-cell-depleted T cells, or PBMCs. The sample metadata nearly always contained a de-identified subject ID, COVID-19 status, age in years and sex. The dataset comprised deeply sampled blood TCRbeta repertoires from subjects exposed to, actively infected with, or recovered from COVID-19. The repertoires were released in a freely available public database intended as a resource for research on the immune response to SARS-CoV-2. HLA class I and class II types, where available, came from metadata supplied by the sample provider rather than from assay-based typing. The samples were drawn from two sources: the first 160 participants of the ongoing ImmuneRACE study, and over 950 subjects contributed by 6 global collaborators.

Points the paper makes about the study in general: Clinical and demographic metadata were provided uncurated, with the amount varying by source and participant.

About this clone itself: The clone's antigen remains unknown. Base quality data are lacking; no much larger clone is found one base away.

In the prospective study, participants were 18 to 89 years old, resided in approximately 25 geographic areas of the United States, and were enrolled through a virtual design. To assign participants to cohorts, the prospective study relied on clinical history that participants themselves reported in a screening survey and a study questionnaire. For ImmuneRACE Cohort 3, a participant was defined as recovered based on two consecutive negative NP/OP PCR tests, clearance by a healthcare professional, or resolution of symptoms. In the prospective study, whole blood, serum and a nasopharyngeal or oropharyngeal swab were collected from each participant by mobile phlebotomists. Additional blood draws and questionnaires over an approximately two-month period could optionally be provided by prospective study participants. Blood samples from the prospective study were shipped frozen or at room temperature prior to DNA extraction.

The CDR3 runs 14 amino acids, cysteine and phenylalanine included. Left in the record is the CDR3 DNA by itself, 42 bases read in frame from the first base. V and J are truncated by 1 base and 6 bases respectively, leaving an intervening sequence of 13 bases. CDR1 LGHDT and CDR2 YNNKEL were looked up in the germline V gene (reference sequence). TCRbeta CDR3 regions were amplified from genomic DNA using the immunoSEQ Assay, a bias-controlled multiplex PCR. In the source study's methods: The number of nucleated cells in each sample was estimated from the amplification of reference gene primers within the assay. To quantify the absolute abundance of each unique TCRbeta CDR3 rearrangement, sequence reads were collapsed and filtered. For each sample, productive Simpson clonality was calculated as the square root of Simpson's diversity index over productive rearrangements. TCRdb mirrors the immuneACCESS table, restricted to in-frame sequences. Some clones are absent from its copies; in checked studies, under half trace to an unresolved V gene, and the reason for the others is unknown. That table furnishes V, J and clone size, whereas the DNA furnished D and trimming. This sample comprises around 250,000 clones, 86% of them detected only once. The ten largest account for 15% to 19% of the sample.

The sample taken for sequencing was PBMCs or T cells enriched from blood (not recorded which). This sequence was found in a man aged 18 to 30 who had recovered from COVID-19. The chain links TRBV3-1 (or the pseudogene TRBV3-2) with TRBJ2-7; tentative D gene TRBD1, with 6 bases matching. The CDR3 corresponds to CASSQGQGLREQYF. The sequenced DNA is TGTGCCAGCAGCCAAGGGCAGGGGTTGCGCGAGCAGTACTTC.